This is a list of T cell receptor beta chains from one sample in a study of liver allograft versus peripheral blood T cells. One entry per CDR3 protein, called by TCRdb with MiXCR from the reads. The data show approximately 13,000 distinct CDR3 sequences, with roughly 22% seen just once and 4.5% to 6% held by the top ten. The source of these receptors is a human patient who had a liver transplant. The graft donor may account for some of the T cells. Each CDR3 is given with its conserved first and last residue. The order of the fields is J gene, clone size, V gene, D gene, CDR3 DNA, CDR3 protein. A D gene is named only where the DNA matches it firmly. Size tells how often a clone was seen (once, few, many) or the class of an expanded clone, and some rows leave it out.

j_gene: TRBJ1-1
abundance: many
v_gene: TRBV29-1
d_gene: TRBD1
CDR3nt: TGCAGCGGCCAGGGACAGGGGAACACTGAAGCTTTCTTT
CDR3aa: CSGQGQGNTEAFF

j_gene: TRBJ1-5
abundance: .
v_gene: TRBV30
d_gene: .
CDR3nt: TGTGCCTGGAGTGTCCTAGGGCAGGGAAGCAATCAGCCCCAGCATTTT
CDR3aa: CAWSVLGQGSNQPQHF

j_gene: TRBJ1-2
abundance: few
v_gene: TRBV5-6
d_gene: TRBD1
CDR3nt: TGTGCCAGCAGCCGGGCCCAGAAACAGGGGACCTATGGCTACACCTTC
CDR3aa: CASSRAQKQGTYGYTF

j_gene: TRBJ1-1
abundance: many
v_gene: TRBV15
d_gene: TRBD1
CDR3nt: TGTGCCACCAACACGGACAGGAGGAACACTGAAGCTTTCTTT
CDR3aa: CATNTDRRNTEAFF

j_gene: TRBJ1-5
abundance: few
v_gene: TRBV6-5
d_gene: .
CDR3nt: TGTGCCAGCAGCTCCACGCAGGAACAGCCCCAGCATTTT
CDR3aa: CASSSTQEQPQHF

j_gene: TRBJ1-5
abundance: medium-sized
v_gene: TRBV18
d_gene: TRBD1
CDR3nt: TGTGCCAGCTCAACACAGGGGAGGGATCAGCCCCAGCATTTT
CDR3aa: CASSTQGRDQPQHF

j_gene: TRBJ1-2
abundance: .
v_gene: TRBV30
d_gene: .
CDR3nt: TGTGCCTGGAGTGTATTCACAGGTGGCTACACCTTC
CDR3aa: CAWSVFTGGYTF

j_gene: TRBJ2-2
abundance: .
v_gene: TRBV6-6
d_gene: TRBD2
CDR3nt: TGTGCCAGCAGGCCTAGCGGGAGAGGGGAGCTGTTTTTT
CDR3aa: CASRPSGRGELFF

j_gene: TRBJ2-2
abundance: medium-sized
v_gene: TRBV18
d_gene: .
CDR3nt: TGTGCCAGCTCACCTTCGTACACCGGGGAGCTGTTTTTT
CDR3aa: CASSPSYTGELFF

j_gene: TRBJ1-6
abundance: few
v_gene: TRBV5-4
d_gene: TRBD1
CDR3nt: TGTGCCAGCAGCACCCGGACAGGGGGCGGGAATTCACCCCTCCACTTT
CDR3aa: CASSTRTGGGNSPLHF

j_gene: TRBJ1-2
abundance: few
v_gene: TRBV27
d_gene: TRBD1
CDR3nt: TGTGCCAGCAGATCGACAGGGTGGGATGGCTACACCTTC
CDR3aa: CASRSTGWDGYTF

j_gene: TRBJ1-2
abundance: .
v_gene: TRBV7-2
d_gene: .
CDR3nt: TGTGCCAGCAGCTTAACGCGTGGCTACACCTTC
CDR3aa: CASSLTRGYTF

j_gene: TRBJ1-5
abundance: .
v_gene: TRBV7-9
d_gene: .
CDR3nt: TGTGCCAGCAGCTTAGAGGGGCGGCCCCAGCATTTT
CDR3aa: CASSLEGRPQHF

j_gene: TRBJ1-1
abundance: few
v_gene: TRBV6-1
d_gene: .
CDR3nt: TGTGCCAGCAGTGCAAACTGGGAATCTTGGGCTGAAGCTTTCTTT
CDR3aa: CASSANWESWAEAFF

j_gene: TRBJ1-4
abundance: medium-sized
v_gene: TRBV6-1
d_gene: .
CDR3nt: TGTGCCAGCAGTCAAGGGGTCGGTCCTAATGAAAAACTGTTTTTT
CDR3aa: CASSQGVGPNEKLFF

j_gene: TRBJ1-3
abundance: medium-sized
v_gene: TRBV6-5
d_gene: TRBD1
CDR3nt: TGTGCCAGCAGTTACTCGCCCACAGGGGCGCGGAACACCATATATTTT
CDR3aa: CASSYSPTGARNTIYF

j_gene: TRBJ1-4
abundance: .
v_gene: TRBV20-1
d_gene: TRBD1
CDR3nt: TGCAGTGCCTACAGGGGAGCTAATGAAAAACTGTTTTTT
CDR3aa: CSAYRGANEKLFF

j_gene: TRBJ1-2
abundance: many
v_gene: TRBV7-9
d_gene: .
CDR3nt: TGTGCCAGCAGCTCCTACGGGGGTGGCTACACCTTC
CDR3aa: CASSSYGGGYTF

j_gene: TRBJ1-3
abundance: .
v_gene: TRBV7-9
d_gene: .
CDR3nt: TGTGCCAGCAGTCCCCAGGGAACTGGAAACACCATATATTTT
CDR3aa: CASSPQGTGNTIYF

j_gene: TRBJ1-6
abundance: .
v_gene: TRBV20-1
d_gene: .
CDR3nt: TGCAGTGCAGGGGGACAAACTAATTCACCCCTCCACTTT
CDR3aa: CSAGGQTNSPLHF

j_gene: TRBJ2-2
abundance: few
v_gene: TRBV18
d_gene: .
CDR3nt: TGTGCCAGCTCGTTCGGTTCGAACACCGGGGAGCTGTTTTTT
CDR3aa: CASSFGSNTGELFF

j_gene: TRBJ1-2
abundance: few
v_gene: TRBV7-9
d_gene: .
CDR3nt: TGTGCCAGCAGCCTCTCCGGCGGCTACACCTTC
CDR3aa: CASSLSGGYTF

j_gene: TRBJ1-1
abundance: few
v_gene: TRBV12-5
d_gene: TRBD1
CDR3nt: TGTGCTAGTGGTTTGGGGGACAGGAACACTGAAGCTTTCTTT
CDR3aa: CASGLGDRNTEAFF

j_gene: TRBJ1-2
abundance: many
v_gene: TRBV6-5
d_gene: TRBD1
CDR3nt: TGTGCCAGCAGTTCGGCAGGGGGTAGTGGCTACACCTTC
CDR3aa: CASSSAGGSGYTF

j_gene: TRBJ2-1
abundance: .
v_gene: TRBV12-3/TRBV12-4
d_gene: .
CDR3nt: TGTGCCAGCAGTGGGACGGGGCGAGACAATGAGCAGTTCTTC
CDR3aa: CASSGTGRDNEQFF

j_gene: TRBJ2-3
abundance: .
v_gene: TRBV30
d_gene: TRBD2
CDR3nt: TGTGCCTGGAGGACTAGCGGGGGGGCAGATACGCAGTATTTT
CDR3aa: CAWRTSGGADTQYF

j_gene: TRBJ1-5
abundance: few
v_gene: TRBV18
d_gene: .
CDR3nt: TGTGCCAGCTCCGGGGGGTGGGGGAATCAGCCCCAGCATTTT
CDR3aa: CASSGGWGNQPQHF

j_gene: TRBJ1-1
abundance: medium-sized
v_gene: TRBV10-3
d_gene: TRBD1
CDR3nt: TGTGCCATCAGTGGGACAGGGCTCGCTGAAGCTTTCTTT
CDR3aa: CAISGTGLAEAFF

j_gene: TRBJ2-7
abundance: few
v_gene: TRBV19
d_gene: .
CDR3nt: TGTGCCAGTAAATCCCGGGACGGCTCCTACGAGCAGTACTTC
CDR3aa: CASKSRDGSYEQYF

j_gene: TRBJ2-6
abundance: .
v_gene: TRBV6-2/TRBV6-3
d_gene: TRBD1
CDR3nt: TGTGCCAGCAGTCCCAGGGGGCTTCCTGGGGCCAACGTCCTGACTTTC
CDR3aa: CASSPRGLPGANVLTF

j_gene: TRBJ2-2
abundance: .
v_gene: TRBV19
d_gene: TRBD2
CDR3nt: TGTGCCTTATATAGCGGGGGTGCCGGGGAGCTGTTTTTT
CDR3aa: CALYSGGAGELFF

j_gene: TRBJ1-4
abundance: medium-sized
v_gene: TRBV29-1
d_gene: TRBD1
CDR3nt: TGCAGCGTTTCAACGCAGGGGGCGGGCGAAAAACTGTTTTTT
CDR3aa: CSVSTQGAGEKLFF

j_gene: TRBJ2-3
abundance: many
v_gene: TRBV18
d_gene: .
CDR3nt: TGTGCCAGCTCACCAATGAGCGGATCTAGCACAGATACGCAGTATTTT
CDR3aa: CASSPMSGSSTDTQYF

j_gene: TRBJ1-5
abundance: few
v_gene: TRBV29-1
d_gene: TRBD1
CDR3nt: TGCAGCGTTGATTCAGGGGGCGGGCAGCCCCAGCATTTT
CDR3aa: CSVDSGGGQPQHF

j_gene: TRBJ1-4
abundance: few
v_gene: TRBV20-1
d_gene: TRBD1
CDR3nt: TGCAGTGTTGGAGGACAGGGGAGTGAAAAACTGTTTTTT
CDR3aa: CSVGGQGSEKLFF

j_gene: TRBJ2-6
abundance: .
v_gene: TRBV5-6
d_gene: .
CDR3nt: TGTGCCAGCAGCTTGGTGACGCGGTCTGGGGCCAACGTCCTGACTTTC
CDR3aa: CASSLVTRSGANVLTF

j_gene: TRBJ2-2
abundance: few
v_gene: TRBV13
d_gene: .
CDR3nt: TGTGCCAGCAGCATAGTTCCGGGGACCTTGCTGCACACCGGGGAGCTGTTTTTT
CDR3aa: CASSIVPGTLLHTGELFF

j_gene: TRBJ1-4
abundance: few
v_gene: TRBV6-5
d_gene: .
CDR3nt: TGTGCCAGCAGCCAGGGAGGGGAAAAACTGTTTTTT
CDR3aa: CASSQGGEKLFF

j_gene: TRBJ1-6
abundance: .
v_gene: TRBV4-1
d_gene: .
CDR3nt: TGCGCCAGCAGCCAACAGGCGGGAGAAAGGTGGAATTCACCCCTCCACTTT
CDR3aa: CASSQQAGERWNSPLHF

j_gene: TRBJ1-1
abundance: .
v_gene: TRBV30
d_gene: TRBD1
CDR3nt: TGTGCCTGGAGTAGACAGGGTGAAGCTTTCTTT
CDR3aa: CAWSRQGEAFF

j_gene: TRBJ1-1
abundance: .
v_gene: TRBV20-1
d_gene: TRBD1
CDR3nt: TGCAGTGCAGACGGACAGGCGGGGAACACTGAAGCTTTCTTT
CDR3aa: CSADGQAGNTEAFF

j_gene: TRBJ1-2
abundance: .
v_gene: TRBV5-4
d_gene: .
CDR3nt: TGTGCCAGCAGCCGGGACTTTTTTAACTATGGCTACACCTTC
CDR3aa: CASSRDFFNYGYTF

j_gene: TRBJ2-3
abundance: .
v_gene: TRBV9
d_gene: .
CDR3nt: TGTGCCAGCAGCAGAGGAGGGCACCTAGGAGATACGCAGTATTTT
CDR3aa: CASSRGGHLGDTQYF

j_gene: TRBJ1-1
abundance: medium-sized
v_gene: TRBV18
d_gene: .
CDR3nt: TGTGCCAGCTCACCTGGCGGGGGGGTGTCTGAAGCTTTCTTT
CDR3aa: CASSPGGGVSEAFF

j_gene: TRBJ2-1
abundance: .
v_gene: TRBV5-4
d_gene: .
CDR3nt: TGTGCCAGCAGCCCCCGGATGGGGGGGCAGGGGGAGCAGTTCTTC
CDR3aa: CASSPRMGGQGEQFF

j_gene: TRBJ1-2
abundance: .
v_gene: TRBV5-4
d_gene: .
CDR3nt: TGTGCCAGCAGCTTGCCGGGGGGGAACTATGGCTACACCTTC
CDR3aa: CASSLPGGNYGYTF

j_gene: TRBJ2-7
abundance: few
v_gene: TRBV5-6
d_gene: .
CDR3nt: TGTGCCAGCAGTACTATACGCTTC
CDR3aa: CASSTIRF

j_gene: TRBJ2-7
abundance: medium-sized
v_gene: TRBV18
d_gene: .
CDR3nt: TGTGCCAGCTCACCAATAGCAGGGCCCTACGAGCAGTACTTC
CDR3aa: CASSPIAGPYEQYF

j_gene: TRBJ1-2
abundance: few
v_gene: TRBV5-1
d_gene: .
CDR3nt: TGCGCCAGCAGCCCAGGGCGAAGGGGAGGCTACACCTTC
CDR3aa: CASSPGRRGGYTF

j_gene: TRBJ1-4
abundance: .
v_gene: TRBV7-9
d_gene: .
CDR3nt: TGTGCCAGCAGCTTGAGTAACGTAAGGAATGAAAAACTGTTTTTT
CDR3aa: CASSLSNVRNEKLFF

j_gene: TRBJ1-5
abundance: .
v_gene: TRBV5-5
d_gene: .
CDR3nt: TGTGCCAGCAGCTCAGCGTTGACGGGGACGGGTCAGCCCCAGCATTTT
CDR3aa: CASSSALTGTGQPQHF

j_gene: TRBJ2-2
abundance: .
v_gene: TRBV7-9
d_gene: TRBD2
CDR3nt: TGTGCCAGCAGCTCCCCAGCGGGGGGGAACACCGGGGAGCTGTTTTTT
CDR3aa: CASSSPAGGNTGELFF